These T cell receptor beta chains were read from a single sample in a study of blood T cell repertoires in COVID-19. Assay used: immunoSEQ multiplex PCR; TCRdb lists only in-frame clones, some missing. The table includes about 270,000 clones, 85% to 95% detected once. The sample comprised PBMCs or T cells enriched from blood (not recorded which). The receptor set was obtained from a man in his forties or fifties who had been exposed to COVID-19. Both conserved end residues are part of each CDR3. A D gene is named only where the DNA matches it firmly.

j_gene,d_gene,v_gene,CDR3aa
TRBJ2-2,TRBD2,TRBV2,CASSVVGLAGATANTGELFF
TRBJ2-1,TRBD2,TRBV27,CASSLQLAGLPRNNEQFF
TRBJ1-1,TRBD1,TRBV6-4,CASSDPRDREGGTEAFF
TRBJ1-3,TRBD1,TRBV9,CASSVARDRGRNTIYF
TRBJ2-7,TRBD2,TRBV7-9,CASSFSGRARSYEQYF
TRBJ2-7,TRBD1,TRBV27,CASSTRDRGIYEQYF
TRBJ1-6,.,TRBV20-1,CSASLTDGVRLGSPLHF
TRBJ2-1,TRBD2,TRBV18,CASSPQGRAGGINEQFF
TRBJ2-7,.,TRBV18,CASSPQNYEQYF
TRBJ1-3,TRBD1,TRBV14,CASSPYPTGGYGNTIYF
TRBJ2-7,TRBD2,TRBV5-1,CASKEFLPGLASSYEQYF
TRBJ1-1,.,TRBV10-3,CAISDETMNTEAFF
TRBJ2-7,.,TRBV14,CASSQDPTAFNYSYEQYF
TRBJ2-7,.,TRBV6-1,CASSVSMGLRLNEQYF
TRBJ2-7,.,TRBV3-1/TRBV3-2,CASSQHSPICSYEQYF
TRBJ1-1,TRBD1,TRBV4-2,CASSQVGDREGTEAFF
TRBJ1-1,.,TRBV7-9,CASSLVWGAEAFF
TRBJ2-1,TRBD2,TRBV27,CASSSTSGSYNEQFF
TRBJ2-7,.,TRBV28,CASSFAGNSYEQYF
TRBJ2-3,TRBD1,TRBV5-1,CASSTGQGGSTDTQYF
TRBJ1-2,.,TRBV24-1,CATSSGAQYGYTF
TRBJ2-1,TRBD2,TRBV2,CASSLTSGRFISYNEQFF
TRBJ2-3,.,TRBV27,CASSLGSEGTDTQYF
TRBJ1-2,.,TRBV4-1,CASSQDSGTLYGYTF
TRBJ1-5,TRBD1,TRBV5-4,CASSLGTGNQPQHF
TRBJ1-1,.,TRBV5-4,CASSLASWNTEAFF
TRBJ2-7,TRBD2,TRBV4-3,CASSQVKAGELYEQYF
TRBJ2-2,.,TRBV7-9,CASSLGRGQNTGELFF